Detailed here is one TCR beta chain. Its antigen is not yet known. The input lacks base qualities; no much larger clone sits a single base away. This entry is derived from a study of blood T cell repertoires in COVID-19 (dated by TCRdb to 2019 to 2021). Notes on the research overall: Samples from collaborators originated in the United States, Italy and Spain and spanned both the acute and convalescent phases of COVID-19. The samples were drawn from the first 160 participants of the ongoing ImmuneRACE study and from roughly 1,300 subjects provided by 6 global collaborators. HLA class I and class II types, where available, came from metadata supplied by the sample provider rather than from assay-based typing. The prospective study material was composed of cDNA or gDNA derived from T cells, B-cell-depleted T cells, or PBMCs. Sample metadata almost always included a de-identified subject ID, COVID-19 status, age in years and sex. A freely available public database, intended as a resource for researchers studying the immune response to SARS-CoV-2, is where the repertoires were released. Subjects who had been exposed to COVID-19, were actively infected with it, or had recovered from it provided the deeply sampled blood TCRbeta repertoires that made up the dataset. Study-wide conclusions, independent of this receptor: The amount of clinical and demographic metadata varied by source and participant and was provided uncurated.

Whole blood was collected in K2EDTA tubes by collaborating institutions according to the institutions' own protocols. For TCRbeta analysis, collaborator samples were shipped as frozen whole blood, as isolated PBMCs, or as DNA extracted from either sample type. The CDR3 sequence holds 16 residues, the cysteine and phenylalanine included. Of all the DNA, just the CDR3 is kept, 48 bases in frame from base 1. For this chain, trimming is 6 bases at the V end and 6 bases at the J end, and the number of junction bases without a gene match is 11. The germline V gene specifies SGHTA as CDR1 and FQGNSA as CDR2. TCRbeta CDR3 regions were amplified from genomic DNA by means of the immunoSEQ Assay, a bias-controlled multiplex PCR. Regarding the original processing steps: The number of nucleated cells in each sample was estimated by amplification of reference gene primers within the assay. Sequence reads were collapsed and filtered to measure the absolute abundance of every unique TCRbeta CDR3 rearrangement. For each sample, productive Simpson clonality was calculated by taking the square root of Simpson's diversity index across productive rearrangements. The table was pulled from immuneACCESS by TCRdb, which kept in-frame rearrangements only. Such tables lose some clones; where checked, under half of the loss comes from unresolved V genes, and the rest has no known cause. V, J and clone size derive from that table, while D and trimming were established from the DNA sequence. This sample gives about 130,000 clones in total; more than 90% of them show up just once. The ten largest make up around 3.6% of the sample.

The sample taken for sequencing was peripheral blood. Here the chain combines TRBV7-2 and TRBJ2-3; TRBD2 agrees with 11 junctional bases. The receptor's source is a middle-aged man with active COVID-19. DNA sequence: TGTGCCAGCAGGGCACCCCGACTAGCGGGGAGGGATACGCAGTATTTT. Translated, this gives CASRAPRLAGRDTQYF. Extended through the reference TRBV7-2 and TRBJ2-3 proteins, this CDR3 yields the full variable domain: GAGVSQSPSNKVTEKGKDVELRCDPISGHTALYWYRQSLGQGLEFLIYFQGNSAPDKSGLPSDRFSAERTGGSVSTLTIQRTQQEDSAVYLCASRAPRLAGRDTQYFGPGTRLTVL.